The sequence of this T cell receptor (beta chain) was determined in a study of blood T cell repertoires in COVID-19. Study as a whole: The samples span acute and convalescent COVID-19 from the United States, Italy and Spain. Nucleic acid was either cDNA or gDNA, and it came from T cells, B-cell-depleted T cells, or PBMCs.

The Seattle patients, enrolled during active infection, were followed longitudinally. Germline lookup yields CDR1 SGHRS and CDR2 YFSETQ. The trim removed 8 bases at V and 2 bases at J, leaving 9 bases unmatched. The CDR3 runs to 15 residues. Original analysis: Quantification of nucleated cells was approximated via reference gene primer amplification. The protocol was immunoSEQ multiplex PCR, while the TCRdb copy is restricted to in-frame clones and leaves out a portion. The V and J calls and the clone size are those of that table, but D and trimming were determined from the DNA. The sample has about 200,000 clones, 85% to 95% seen once.

The J gene is TRBJ2-1, the V gene TRBV5-1; 8 bases fit TRBD1. The sequenced sample was peripheral blood. The receptor comes from a man aged 25 to 40 with COVID-19, enrolled during active disease. CDR3 region: CASSTVTGAYNEQFF. CDR3 nucleotides: TGCGCCAGTTCCACCGTGACAGGGGCCTACAATGAGCAGTTCTTC.